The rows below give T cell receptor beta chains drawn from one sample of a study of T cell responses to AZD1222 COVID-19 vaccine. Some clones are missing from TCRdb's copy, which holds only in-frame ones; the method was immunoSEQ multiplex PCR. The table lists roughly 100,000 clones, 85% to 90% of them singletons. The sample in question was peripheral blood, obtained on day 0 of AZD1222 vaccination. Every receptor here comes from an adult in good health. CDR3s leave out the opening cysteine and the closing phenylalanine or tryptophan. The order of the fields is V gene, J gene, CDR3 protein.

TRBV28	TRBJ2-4	ASSLGQRNIQY
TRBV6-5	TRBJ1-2	ASRQGYYGYT
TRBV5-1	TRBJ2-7	ASSSEGTSGSLKY
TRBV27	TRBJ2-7	ASSRDRGLGYEQY
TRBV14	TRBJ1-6	ASSQEMRGLSPLH
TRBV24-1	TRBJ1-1	ATSVGGKPNTEAF
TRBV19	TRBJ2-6	ASSQEDSGANVLT
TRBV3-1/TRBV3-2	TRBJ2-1	ASSAQHNNEQF
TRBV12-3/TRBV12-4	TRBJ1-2	ASVPHRGTGYT
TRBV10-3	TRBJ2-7	AISLSYEQY
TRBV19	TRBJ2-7	ASSRGTYEQY
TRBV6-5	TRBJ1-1	ASSSRALNTEAF
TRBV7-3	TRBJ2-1	ASSLSRVGGRQYNEQF
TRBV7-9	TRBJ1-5	ASSGDSYSNQPQH
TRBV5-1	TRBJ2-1	ASSEGLSSYNEQF
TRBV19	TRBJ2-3	ASSTLGVVTDTQY
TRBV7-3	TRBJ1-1	ASSGQNTEAF
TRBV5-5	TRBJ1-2	ASSRTRDRGIGYT
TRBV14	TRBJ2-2	ASSQPLGLAGYTGELF
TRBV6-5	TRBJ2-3	ASSYGAITDTQY
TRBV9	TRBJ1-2	ASSPGGGTVYGYT
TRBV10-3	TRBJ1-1	AIGDRTEAF
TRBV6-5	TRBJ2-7	ASSYYGVKAYEQY
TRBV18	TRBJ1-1	ASSPPGTANTEAF
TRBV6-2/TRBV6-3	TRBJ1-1	ASSYGGYLVNTEAF
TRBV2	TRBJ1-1	ASPRTENTEAF
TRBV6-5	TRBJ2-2	ASSYSQGRVTGELF
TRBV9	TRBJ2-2	ASSVSGTNTGELF
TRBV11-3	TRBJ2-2	ASSLGSIQKLF
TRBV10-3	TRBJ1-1	AIRETGGGEAF
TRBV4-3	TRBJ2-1	ASSQDSGGTGSYNEQF
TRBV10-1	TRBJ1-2	ASSEEGGADYGYT
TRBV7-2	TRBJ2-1	ASSPGLAGVEQF
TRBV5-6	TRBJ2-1	ASSLDENNEQF
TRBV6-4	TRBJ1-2	AGRGYT
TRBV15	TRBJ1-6	ATSRVESPLH
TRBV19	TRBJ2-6	ASTTSTGLSGANVLT
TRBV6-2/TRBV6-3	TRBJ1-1	ASSPPGRSGYTEAF
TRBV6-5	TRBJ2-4	ATRRTMQNIQY
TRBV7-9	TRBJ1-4	ASTLLTQNEKLF
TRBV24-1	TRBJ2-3	ATSDRTSGITDTQY
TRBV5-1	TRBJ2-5	ASSLPGIWETQY